The source of this T cell receptor (beta chain) is a study of blood T cells in healthy people across ages. Remarks on this clonotype: The antigen is unknown.

With 4 bases clipped from V and 9 bases from J, the junction kept 6 bases outside the gene matches. Germline lookup yields CDR1 SQVTM and CDR2 ANQGSEA. The CDR3 is 13 residues long. Using a J-beta primer mix together with a sample-barcoded 5' primer, a second PCR was run for roughly 7 to 11 cycles. Each sample provided no less than 3 million CDR3-containing paired-end reads. Each CDR3 protein is one row after TCRdb ran MiXCR on the 5' RACE reads. The sample yields 1.5 million to 2 million distinct CDR3 sequences, roughly 30% seen once. Study results and limitations: PBMCs that were unsorted prevented a conclusive naive versus antigen-experienced comparison. Measured against age, TCR beta diversity per million T cells decreased in a roughly linear manner.

Healthy Caucasians from Russia aged about 6 to 100 served as donors. The sequence came from a woman in her thirties in good health. The specimen sequenced was blood. The V call is TRBV29-1, the J call TRBJ2-1, with TRBD2 identical over 10 bases. CDR3 region: CSVASGSLGEQFF. Here the CDR3 DNA reads TGCAGCGTTGCTAGCGGGAGTTTGGGTGAGCAGTTCTTC.